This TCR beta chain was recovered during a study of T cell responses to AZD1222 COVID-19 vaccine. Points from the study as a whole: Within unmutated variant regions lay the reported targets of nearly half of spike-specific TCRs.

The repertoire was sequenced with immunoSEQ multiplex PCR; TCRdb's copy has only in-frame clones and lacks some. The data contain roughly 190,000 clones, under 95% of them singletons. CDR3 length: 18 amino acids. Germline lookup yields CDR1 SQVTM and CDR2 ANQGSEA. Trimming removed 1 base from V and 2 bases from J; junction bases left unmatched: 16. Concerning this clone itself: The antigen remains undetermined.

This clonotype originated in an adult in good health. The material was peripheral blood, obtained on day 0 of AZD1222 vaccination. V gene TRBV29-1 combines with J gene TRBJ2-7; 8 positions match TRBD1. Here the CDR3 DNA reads TGCAGCGTTGAAGTACAGGGGGTGGCATACAATCGGCCCTACGAGCAGTACTTC. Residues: CSVEVQGVAYNRPYEQYF.